Reported below is one TCR beta chain. Antigen: not known. A multiplex PCR was run with 60 Vbeta primers and 13 Jbeta primers. Assay: immunoSEQ multiplex PCR; the TCRdb copy retains only in-frame clones and omits some. Among about 200,000 clones listed, about three quarters were seen once. This entry is derived from a study of cytomegalovirus exposure and HLA in healthy donors. Findings and caveats of the study: HLA-A and HLA-B allele assignments for most subjects were reportedly predicted accurately using TCR beta sequences. HLA alleles showed associations with 16,951 TCR beta sequences in a later analysis, at a 0.05 false discovery rate. Links to common viral pathogens appeared, in a later analysis, for several of the most significant clusters.

Germline values: CDR1 MNHNS, CDR2 SASEGT. The CDR3 runs 12 residues. The trim removed 5 bases at V and 10 bases at J, leaving 6 bases unmatched. The chain combines TRBV6-1 with TRBJ2-3; 7 bases are a match to TRBD1. Input material: PBMCs. The origin of this receptor is a man aged 18 to 30 in good health and CMV-seronegative. The CDR3 region is CASSPDRRAQYF. CDR3 DNA: TGTGCCAGCAGTCCGGACAGGAGAGCGCAGTATTTT.